The present T cell receptor (beta chain) was sequenced within a study of blood T cell repertoires in COVID-19. This CDR3 is 16 amino acids long. With V trimmed by 3 bases and J by 2 bases, 6 bases remained unmatched. Per germline, CDR1 KGHSH and CDR2 LQKENI. How the authors handled the data: How many nucleated cells were present was estimated from reference gene primer amplification. The assay was immunoSEQ multiplex PCR, and TCRdb's table has in-frame clones only and misses some. Clone size and the V and J calls come from that table; the DNA yielded D and trimming. The sample has around 280,000 clones, almost 90% seen once. Allocation to cohorts depended on clinical history reported by the participants.

The sequence was obtained from a woman aged 18-29 years with acute COVID-19. V usage is TRBV18 and J usage is TRBJ2-1; 8 nucleotides align to TRBD1. Material: PBMCs or T cells enriched from blood (not recorded which). In nucleotides, the CDR3 is TGTGCCAGCTCACCGCCCCGGGACAGGACCTACAATGAGCAGTTCTTC. As protein: CASSPPRDRTYNEQFF.